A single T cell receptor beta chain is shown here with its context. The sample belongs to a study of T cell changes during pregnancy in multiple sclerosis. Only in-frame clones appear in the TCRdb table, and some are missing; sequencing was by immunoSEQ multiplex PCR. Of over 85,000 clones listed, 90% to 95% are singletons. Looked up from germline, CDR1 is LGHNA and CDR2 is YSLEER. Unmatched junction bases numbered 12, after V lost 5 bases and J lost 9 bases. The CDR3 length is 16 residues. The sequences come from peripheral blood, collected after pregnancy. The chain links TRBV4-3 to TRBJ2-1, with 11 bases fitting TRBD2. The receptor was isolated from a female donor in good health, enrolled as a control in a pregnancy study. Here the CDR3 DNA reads TGCGCCAGCAGCAGTAAGCTAGCGGGGGGCCCCATTGAGCAGTTCTTC. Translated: CASSSKLAGGPIEQFF.